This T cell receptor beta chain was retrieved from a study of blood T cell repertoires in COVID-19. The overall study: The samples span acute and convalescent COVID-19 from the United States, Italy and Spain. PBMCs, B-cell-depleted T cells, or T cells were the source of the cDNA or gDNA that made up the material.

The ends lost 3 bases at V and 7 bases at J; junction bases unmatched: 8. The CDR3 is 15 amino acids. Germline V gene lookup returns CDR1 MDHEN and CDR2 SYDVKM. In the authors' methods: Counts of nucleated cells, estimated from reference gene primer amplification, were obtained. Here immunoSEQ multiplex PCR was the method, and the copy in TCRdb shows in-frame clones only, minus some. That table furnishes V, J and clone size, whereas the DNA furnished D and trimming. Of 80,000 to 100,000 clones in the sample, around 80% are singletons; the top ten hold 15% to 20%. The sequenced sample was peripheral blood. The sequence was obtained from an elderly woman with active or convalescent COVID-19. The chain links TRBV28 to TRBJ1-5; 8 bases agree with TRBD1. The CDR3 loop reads CASSFHGQGRQPQHF. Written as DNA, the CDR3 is TGTGCCAGCAGTTTCCACGGACAGGGAAGGCAGCCCCAGCATTTT.